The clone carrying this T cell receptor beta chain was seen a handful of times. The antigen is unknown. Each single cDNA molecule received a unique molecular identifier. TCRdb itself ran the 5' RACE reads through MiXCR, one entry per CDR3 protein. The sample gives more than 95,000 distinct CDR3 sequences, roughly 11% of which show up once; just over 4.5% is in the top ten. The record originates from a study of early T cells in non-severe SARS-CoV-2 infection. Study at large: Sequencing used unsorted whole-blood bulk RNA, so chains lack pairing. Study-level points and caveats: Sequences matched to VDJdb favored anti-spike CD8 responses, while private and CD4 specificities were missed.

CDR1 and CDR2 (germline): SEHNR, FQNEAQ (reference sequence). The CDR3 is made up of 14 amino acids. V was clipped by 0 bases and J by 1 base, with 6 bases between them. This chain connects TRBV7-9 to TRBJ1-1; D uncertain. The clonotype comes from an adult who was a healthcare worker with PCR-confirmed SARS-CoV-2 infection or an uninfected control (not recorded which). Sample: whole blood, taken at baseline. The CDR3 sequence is CASSLARQNTEAFF. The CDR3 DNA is TGTGCCAGCAGCTTAGCCAGACAGAACACTGAAGCTTTCTTT.